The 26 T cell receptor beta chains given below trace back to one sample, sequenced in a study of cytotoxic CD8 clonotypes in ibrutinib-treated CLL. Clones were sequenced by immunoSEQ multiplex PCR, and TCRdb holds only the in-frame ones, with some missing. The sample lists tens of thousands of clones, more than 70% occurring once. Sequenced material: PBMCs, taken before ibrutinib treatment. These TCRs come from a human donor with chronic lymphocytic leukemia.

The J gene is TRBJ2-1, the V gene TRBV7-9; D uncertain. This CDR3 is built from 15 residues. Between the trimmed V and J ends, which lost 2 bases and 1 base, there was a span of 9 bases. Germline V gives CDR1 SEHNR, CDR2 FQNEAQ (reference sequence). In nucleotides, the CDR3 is TGTGCCAGCAGCTTACTCCTAGGGTCCTACAATGAGCAGTTCTTC. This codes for CASSLLLGSYNEQFF.

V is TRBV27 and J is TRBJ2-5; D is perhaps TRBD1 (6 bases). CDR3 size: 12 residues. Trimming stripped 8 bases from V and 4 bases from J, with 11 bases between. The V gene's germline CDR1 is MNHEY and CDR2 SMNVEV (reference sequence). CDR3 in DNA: TGTGCCAGCCCAGGCAGGGGAGAGACCCAGTACTTC. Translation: CASPGRGETQYF.

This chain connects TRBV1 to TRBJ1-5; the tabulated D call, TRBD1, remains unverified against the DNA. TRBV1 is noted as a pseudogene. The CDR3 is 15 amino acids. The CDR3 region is CTSSQGGTGDQPQHF. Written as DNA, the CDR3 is TGCACCAGCAGCCAAGGGGGGACAGGAGATCAGCCCCAGCATTTT.

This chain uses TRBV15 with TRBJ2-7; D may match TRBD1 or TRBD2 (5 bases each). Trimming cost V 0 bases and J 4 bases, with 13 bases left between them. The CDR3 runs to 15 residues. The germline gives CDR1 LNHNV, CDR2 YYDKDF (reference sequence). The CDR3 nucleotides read TGTGCCACCAGCAGAGAAGGGCAGGGAGAATACGAGCAGTACTTC. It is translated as CATSREGQGEYEQYF.

The CDR3, as DNA: TGCGCCAGCAGCTTGTATCGGGGTCAAGGATCCCAGGCAGAGACCCAGTACTTC. The encoded protein is CASSLYRGQGSQAETQYF. The chain carries TRBV5-1 and TRBJ2-5; tentatively, D is TRBD2 (5 bases). Trimming cost V 1 base and J 4 bases, with 23 bases left between them. Germline assignment: CDR1 SGHRS and CDR2 YFSETQ. The CDR3 is 18 residues long.

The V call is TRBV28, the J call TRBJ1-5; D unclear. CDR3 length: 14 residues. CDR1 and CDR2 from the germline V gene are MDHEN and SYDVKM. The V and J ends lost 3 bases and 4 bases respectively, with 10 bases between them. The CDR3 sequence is CASSLLSGNQPQHF. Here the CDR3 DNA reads TGTGCCAGCAGTTTGTTGTCGGGTAATCAGCCCCAGCATTTT.

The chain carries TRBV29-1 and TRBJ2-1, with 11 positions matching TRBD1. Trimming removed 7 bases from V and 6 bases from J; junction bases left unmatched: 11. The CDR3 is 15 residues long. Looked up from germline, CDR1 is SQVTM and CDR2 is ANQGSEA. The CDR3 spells CSAPGGQGDRNEQFF. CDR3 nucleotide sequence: TGCAGCGCCCCCGGGGGACAGGGGGATCGCAATGAGCAGTTCTTC.

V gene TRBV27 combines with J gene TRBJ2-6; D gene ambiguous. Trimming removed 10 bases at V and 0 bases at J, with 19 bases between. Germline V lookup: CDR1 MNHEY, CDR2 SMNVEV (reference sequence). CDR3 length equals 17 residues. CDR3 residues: CATTTQAGPSGANVLTF. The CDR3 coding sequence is TGTGCCACCACAACTCAGGCAGGCCCCTCTGGGGCCAACGTCCTGACTTTC.

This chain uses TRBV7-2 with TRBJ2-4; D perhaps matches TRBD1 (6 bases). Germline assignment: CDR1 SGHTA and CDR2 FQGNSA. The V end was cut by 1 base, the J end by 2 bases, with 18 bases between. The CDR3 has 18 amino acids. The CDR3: CASSLDGFRGRSKNIQYF. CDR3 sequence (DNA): TGTGCCAGCAGCTTAGATGGGTTCAGGGGTAGGTCCAAAAACATTCAGTACTTC.

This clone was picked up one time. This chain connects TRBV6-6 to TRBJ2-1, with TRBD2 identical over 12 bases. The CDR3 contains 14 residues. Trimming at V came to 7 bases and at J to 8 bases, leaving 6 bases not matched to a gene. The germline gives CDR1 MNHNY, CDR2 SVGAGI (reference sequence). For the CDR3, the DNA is TGTGCCAGCAAAGCGACTAGCGGGAGCTATGAGCAGTTCTTC. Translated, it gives CASKATSGSYEQFF.

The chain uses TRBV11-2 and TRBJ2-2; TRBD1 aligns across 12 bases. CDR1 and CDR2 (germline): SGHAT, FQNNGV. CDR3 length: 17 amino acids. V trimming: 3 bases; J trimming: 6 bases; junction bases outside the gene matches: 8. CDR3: CASSFTGGQGAPGELFF. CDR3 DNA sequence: TGTGCCAGCAGCTTTACCGGGGGACAGGGGGCCCCCGGGGAGCTGTTTTTT.

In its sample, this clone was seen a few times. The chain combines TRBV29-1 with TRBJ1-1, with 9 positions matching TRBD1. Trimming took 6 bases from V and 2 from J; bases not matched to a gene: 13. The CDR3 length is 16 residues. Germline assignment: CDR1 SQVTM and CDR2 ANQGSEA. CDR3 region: CSVFTRRQGGNTEAFF. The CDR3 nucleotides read TGCAGCGTCTTCACAAGGCGACAGGGGGGAAACACTGAAGCTTTCTTT. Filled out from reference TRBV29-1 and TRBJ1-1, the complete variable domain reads SAVISQKPSRDICQRGTSLTIQCQVDSQVTMMFWYRQQPGQSLTLIATANQGSEATYESGFVIDKFPISRPNLTFSTLTVSNMSPEDSSIYLCSVFTRRQGGNTEAFFGQGTRLTVV.

Written as DNA, the CDR3 is TGTGCCTGGACCACAGGGGGCGGTGTAGCTTTCTTT. This codes for CAWTTGGGVAFF. The gene calls are TRBV30 and TRBJ1-1; 9 positions agree with TRBD1. V trimming: 4 bases; J trimming: 10 bases; junction bases outside the gene matches: 7. The CDR3 length is 12 residues. Germline CDR1 GTSNPN, CDR2 SVGIG (reference sequence).

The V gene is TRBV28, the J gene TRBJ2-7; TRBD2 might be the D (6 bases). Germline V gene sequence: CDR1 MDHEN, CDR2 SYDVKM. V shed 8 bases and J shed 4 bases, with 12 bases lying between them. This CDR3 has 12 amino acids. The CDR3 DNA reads TGTGCCAGCGTGGGACTTCCTTACGAGCAGTACTTC. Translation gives CASVGLPYEQYF.

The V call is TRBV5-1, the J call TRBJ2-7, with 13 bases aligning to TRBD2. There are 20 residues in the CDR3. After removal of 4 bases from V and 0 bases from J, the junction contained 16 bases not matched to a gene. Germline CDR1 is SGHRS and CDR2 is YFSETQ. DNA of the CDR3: TGCGCCAGCAGCCTACCTCCGGGACTAGCGGGATGGCCTAGCTCCTACGAGCAGTACTTC. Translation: CASSLPPGLAGWPSSYEQYF.

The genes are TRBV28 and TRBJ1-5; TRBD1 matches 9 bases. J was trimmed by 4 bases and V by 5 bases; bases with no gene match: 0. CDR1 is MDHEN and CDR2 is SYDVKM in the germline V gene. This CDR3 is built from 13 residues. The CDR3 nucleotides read TGTGCCAGCAGTGGACAGGGGAATCAGCCCCAGCATTTT. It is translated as CASSGQGNQPQHF.

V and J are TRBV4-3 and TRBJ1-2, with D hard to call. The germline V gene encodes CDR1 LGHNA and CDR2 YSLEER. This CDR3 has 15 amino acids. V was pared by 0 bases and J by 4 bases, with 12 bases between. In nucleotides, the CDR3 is TGCGCCAGCAGCCAAGATTTGATAGAGGGCTATGGCTACACCTTC. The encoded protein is CASSQDLIEGYGYTF.

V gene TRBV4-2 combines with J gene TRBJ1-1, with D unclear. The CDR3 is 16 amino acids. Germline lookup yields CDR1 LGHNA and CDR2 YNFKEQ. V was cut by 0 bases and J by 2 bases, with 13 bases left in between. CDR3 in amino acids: CASSQDLAGANTEAFF. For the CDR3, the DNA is TGTGCCAGCAGCCAAGATCTAGCGGGAGCCAACACTGAAGCTTTCTTT.

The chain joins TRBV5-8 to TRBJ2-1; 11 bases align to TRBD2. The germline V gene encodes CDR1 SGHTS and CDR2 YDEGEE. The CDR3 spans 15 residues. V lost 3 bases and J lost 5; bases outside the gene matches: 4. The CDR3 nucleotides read TGTGCCAGCAGCTCGCTACTAGCGGGAGACAATGAGCAGTTCTTC. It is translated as CASSSLLAGDNEQFF. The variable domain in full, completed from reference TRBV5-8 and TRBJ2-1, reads EAGVTQSPTHLIKTRGQQATLRCSPISGHTSVYWYQQALGLGLQFLLWYDEGEERNRGNFPPRFSGRQFPNYSSELNVNALELEDSALYLCASSSLLAGDNEQFFGPGTRLTVL.

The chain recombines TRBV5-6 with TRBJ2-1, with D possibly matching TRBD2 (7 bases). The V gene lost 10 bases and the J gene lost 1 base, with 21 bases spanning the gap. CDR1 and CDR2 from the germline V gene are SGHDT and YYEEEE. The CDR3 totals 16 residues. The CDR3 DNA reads TGTGCCCTCTCACGTGGGGGGCGGGAGTCCTACAATGAGCAGTTCTTC. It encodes CALSRGGRESYNEQFF. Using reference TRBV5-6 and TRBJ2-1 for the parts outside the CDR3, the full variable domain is DAGVTQSPTHLIKTRGQQVTLRCSPKSGHDTVSWYQQALGQGPQFIFQYYEEEERQRGNFPDRFSGHQFPNYSSELNVNALLLGDSALYLCALSRGGRESYNEQFFGPGTRLTVL.

The CDR3 DNA sequence: TGTGCCAGCAGCGCTGGCTCTAGAGGGAACTACGAGCAGTACTTC. Encoded protein: CASSAGSRGNYEQYF. The gene calls are TRBV11-3 and TRBJ2-7, with D possibly matching TRBD2 (5 bases). Per the germline V gene, CDR1 is SGHNT and CDR2 is YENEEA. There are 15 residues in the CDR3. V was trimmed by 5 bases and J by 3 bases, leaving 17 bases between them.

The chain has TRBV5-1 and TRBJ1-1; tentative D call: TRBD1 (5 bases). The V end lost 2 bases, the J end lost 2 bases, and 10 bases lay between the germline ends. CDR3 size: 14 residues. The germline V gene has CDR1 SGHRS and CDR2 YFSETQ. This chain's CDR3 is CASSFLQGNTEAFF. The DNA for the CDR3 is TGCGCCAGCAGCTTCCTGCAGGGAAACACTGAAGCTTTCTTT.

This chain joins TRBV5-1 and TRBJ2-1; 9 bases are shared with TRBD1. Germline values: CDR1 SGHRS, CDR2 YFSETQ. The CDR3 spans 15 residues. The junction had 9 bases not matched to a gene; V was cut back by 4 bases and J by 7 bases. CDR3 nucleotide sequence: TGCGCCAGCAGCACCGGGGACAGGGTGCCGAATGAGCAGTTCTTC. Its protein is CASSTGDRVPNEQFF.

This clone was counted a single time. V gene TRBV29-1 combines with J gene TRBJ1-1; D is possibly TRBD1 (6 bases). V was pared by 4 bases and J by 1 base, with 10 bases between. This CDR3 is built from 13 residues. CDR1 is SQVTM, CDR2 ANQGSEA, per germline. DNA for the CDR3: TGCAGCGTTGGAAGGACAGCGAACACTGAAGCTTTCTTT. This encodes CSVGRTANTEAFF.

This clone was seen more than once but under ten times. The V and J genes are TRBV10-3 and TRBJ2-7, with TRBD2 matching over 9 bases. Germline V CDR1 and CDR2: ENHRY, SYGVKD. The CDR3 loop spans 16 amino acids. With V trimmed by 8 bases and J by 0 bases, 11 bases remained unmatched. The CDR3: CAIDGRGGRSSYEQYF. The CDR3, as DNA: TGTGCCATCGATGGGCGGGGGGGAAGAAGCTCCTACGAGCAGTACTTC.

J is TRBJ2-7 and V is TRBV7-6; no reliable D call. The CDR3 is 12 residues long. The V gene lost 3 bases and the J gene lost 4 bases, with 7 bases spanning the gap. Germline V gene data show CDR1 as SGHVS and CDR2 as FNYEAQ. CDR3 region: CASSFVGYEQYF. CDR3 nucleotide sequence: TGTGCCAGCAGCTTCGTGGGGTACGAGCAGTACTTC.